The 30 T cell receptor beta chains below come from one sample, sequenced in a study of shared clonotypes between healthy human individuals. Repertoires were generated with immunoSEQ multiplex PCR, while TCRdb's copy carries only in-frame clones and drops some. The data hold fewer than 1.6 million clones, with about 98.5% observed a single time. Sequenced: naive CD4+ T cells sorted from blood. Subset: CD45RA+ positively selected. These receptors were taken from a man aged 30 to 39 in good health.

Of note for this clone: Other DNA sequences in the sample encode the same CDR3. In nucleotides, the CDR3 is TGCGCCAGCAGCTTGGGGGGGGTCCAAGAGACCCAGTACTTC. This gives the protein CASSLGGVQETQYF. J is TRBJ2-5 and V is TRBV5-1; a weak D match, TRBD2 (6 bases). CDR3 length: 14 amino acids. V shed 0 bases and J shed 1 base, with 7 bases lying between them. CDR1 SGHRS and CDR2 YFSETQ come from the germline V gene.

V is TRBV10-3 and J is TRBJ1-1; D not certain. The germline V gene has CDR1 ENHRY and CDR2 SYGVKD. The CDR3 contains 15 residues. Trimming pared 0 bases from V and 1 base from J, leaving 9 bases between. This chain's CDR3 is CAISESMRANTEAFF. The CDR3 region has the DNA TGTGCCATCAGTGAGTCGATGAGGGCGAACACTGAAGCTTTCTTT.

The V gene is TRBV21-1, the J gene TRBJ2-7; TRBD1 was called by the table and not checked on the DNA. TRBV21-1 constitutes a pseudogene. This CDR3 contains 13 residues. The CDR3 sequence: CASSGTGDYEQYF. For the CDR3, the DNA is TGTGCCAGCAGTGGGACAGGTGACTACGAGCAGTACTTC.

The gene calls are TRBV19 and TRBJ2-1; 7 bases are shared with TRBD2. After removal of 4 bases from V and 9 bases from J, the junction contained 0 bases not matched to a gene. The CDR3 covers 11 residues. Per the germline V gene, CDR1 is LNHDA and CDR2 is SQIVND (reference sequence). The CDR3 nucleotides read TGTGCCAGTAGTAGCGGGGGTGAGCAGTTCTTC. This codes for CASSSGGEQFF.

The gene calls are TRBV7-3 and TRBJ2-7; 8 positions match TRBD1. The CDR3 length is 15 residues. V lost 5 bases, J lost 5 bases, and 11 bases stayed unmatched. Germline CDR1 is SGHTA and CDR2 is FQGTGA. This chain's CDR3 is CASSPRDRRFDEQYF. CDR3 sequence (DNA): TGTGCCAGCAGCCCTCGGGACAGGCGGTTTGACGAGCAGTACTTC. Drawing the rest from reference TRBV7-3 and TRBJ2-7, the complete variable domain is GAGVSQTPSNKVTEKGKYVELRCDPISGHTALYWYRQSLGQGPEFLIYFQGTGAADDSGLPNDRFFAVRPEGSVSTLKIQRTERGDSAVYLCASSPRDRRFDEQYFGPGTRLTVT.

Concerning this clone: This CDR3 is also generated by other DNA sequences in the sample. This chain connects TRBV9 to TRBJ2-5; 7 bases agree with TRBD1. Unmatched junction bases numbered 3, after V lost 7 bases and J lost 0 bases. Germline assignment: CDR1 SGDLS and CDR2 YYNGEE. The CDR3 runs 13 residues. The CDR3 DNA sequence: TGTGCCAGCTCGGGACAGAACCAAGAGACCCAGTACTTC. Encoded protein: CASSGQNQETQYF.

This sequence joins TRBV9 and TRBJ2-7, with D perhaps TRBD1 (5 bases). Germline V gives CDR1 SGDLS, CDR2 YYNGEE. The germline V and J ends were trimmed by 0 bases and 2 bases, with 9 bases remaining between them. The CDR3 sequence is 14 residues long. The DNA of the CDR3 is TGTGCCAGCAGCGTAGCCCCGACAGCCTACGAGCAGTACTTC. Translating gives CASSVAPTAYEQYF.

The J gene is TRBJ1-5, the V gene TRBV6-1, with 8 bases lining up with TRBD1. V was clipped by 4 bases and J by 1 base; unmatched bases: 6. Germline CDR1 reads MNHNS; CDR2 reads SASEGT. This CDR3 has 16 amino acids. CDR3 region: CASSADRGRSNQPQHF. In DNA form, the CDR3 reads TGTGCCAGCAGTGCCGACAGGGGACGAAGCAATCAGCCCCAGCATTTT.

The chain couples TRBV28 to TRBJ1-5; the D gene is possibly TRBD1 (5 bases). Trimming removed 6 bases from V and 7 bases from J, with 13 bases in between. CDR3 length: 13 amino acids. Germline V gene data show CDR1 as MDHEN and CDR2 as SYDVKM. This chain's CDR3 is CASRSPGGQPQHF. DNA for the CDR3: TGTGCCAGCAGATCCCCCGGGGGGCAGCCCCAGCATTTT.

As for this clone: An end of the junction does not agree with germline; a read error may underlie this. The rearrangement joins TRBV7-7 to TRBJ2-7, with no clear D. CDR3 size: 12 residues. Per the germline V gene, CDR1 is SSHAT and CDR2 is FNYEAQ (reference sequence). CDR3 in amino acids: CASSFLSHEQYF. The DNA for the CDR3 is TGTGCTAGCAGCTTTCTGTCACACGAGCAGTACTTC.

As for this clone: Other DNA sequences within the sample encode an identical CDR3. The chain has TRBV11-2 and TRBJ2-7, with TRBD1 matching 8 bases. Germline values: CDR1 SGHAT, CDR2 FQNNGV. CDR3 length: 13 residues. With V trimmed by 2 bases and J by 3 bases, 0 bases remained unmatched. The CDR3 sequence is CASSLTGGYEQYF. As DNA, the CDR3 is TGTGCCAGCAGCTTAACAGGGGGCTACGAGCAGTACTTC.

This clone was seen only a few times. The rearrangement uses TRBV6-1 and TRBJ1-3; D is unclear. This CDR3 region has 13 residues. Germline V gene sequence: CDR1 MNHNS, CDR2 SASEGT. Trimming took off 5 bases at V and 0 bases at J, with 5 bases between the two ends. The CDR3 here is CASSRSSGNTIYF. The CDR3 DNA follows: TGTGCCAGCAGTCGGAGCTCTGGAAACACCATATATTTT.

The CDR3 DNA reads as TGTGCCAGCAGCTTAGTCGTCGAGGCCTACGAGCAGTACTTC. Translated, it gives CASSLVVEAYEQYF. This chain joins TRBV11-2 and TRBJ2-7; unclear D gene. Trimming left V 1 base short and J 2 bases short, with 9 bases between. CDR3 length equals 14 residues. Germline V lookup: CDR1 SGHAT, CDR2 FQNNGV.

The chain links TRBV9 to TRBJ2-5; TRBD1 matches at 7 bases. Germline CDR1 SGDLS, CDR2 YYNGEE. The CDR3 contains 15 residues. The ends lost 3 bases at V and 0 bases at J; junction bases unmatched: 5. The CDR3 DNA reads as TGTGCCAGCAGCGCGGGACAGAGAAACCAAGAGACCCAGTACTTC. It yields the protein CASSAGQRNQETQYF. Supplemented by reference TRBV9 and TRBJ2-5, the full variable domain reads DSGVTQTPKHLITATGQRVTLRCSPRSGDLSVYWYQQSLDQGLQFLIQYYNGEERAKGNILERFSAQQFPDLHSELNLSSLELGDSALYFCASSAGQRNQETQYFGPGTRLLVL.

This clone was recorded only once. The rearrangement links TRBV5-1 to TRBJ2-6, with TRBD1 matching 7 bases. CDR1 and CDR2 (germline): SGHRS, YFSETQ. The CDR3 is 14 residues long. Trimming cost V 7 bases and J 2 bases; bases outside gene matches: 3. CDR3 sequence (DNA): TGCGCCAGCGGTGGGACAGCTGGGGCCAACGTCCTGACTTTC. Translating gives CASGGTAGANVLTF.

This chain joins TRBV28 and TRBJ2-2; D is possibly TRBD1 (6 bases). Germline CDR1 and CDR2: MDHEN and SYDVKM. The V end was cut by 4 bases, the J end by 10 bases, with 25 bases between. This CDR3 region has 17 residues. The CDR3 sequence: CASSSSGGWGRISELFF. The CDR3 nucleotides read TGTGCCAGCAGTTCGAGTGGTGGTTGGGGGCGTATTTCGGAGCTGTTTTTT. Drawing the rest from reference TRBV28 and TRBJ2-2, the complete variable domain is DVKVTQSSRYLVKRTGEKVFLECVQDMDHENMFWYRQDPGLGLRLIYFSYDVKMKEKGDIPEGYSVSREKKERFSLILESASTNQTSMYLCASSSSGGWGRISELFFGEGSRLTVL.

The chain combines TRBV10-1 with TRBJ2-2; D is possibly TRBD2 (6 bases). Trimming stripped 8 bases from V and 5 bases from J, with 21 bases between. This CDR3 comprises 16 residues. The germline V gene has CDR1 WNHNN and CDR2 SYGVQD (reference sequence). In DNA form, the CDR3 reads TGCGCCAGCTCCCGGCCGCCCCCCGGAGGGACCGGGGAGCTGTTTTTT. It encodes CASSRPPPGGTGELFF.

V and J are TRBV4-3 and TRBJ2-7, with TRBD2 identical over 7 bases. CDR1 and CDR2 from the germline V gene are LGHNA and YSLEER. This CDR3 is 18 amino acids long. The V gene end was trimmed by 0 bases and the J gene end by 1 base; junction bases not matched to a gene: 12. This chain's CDR3 is CASSQDLNRLARSYEQYF. The CDR3 DNA sequence: TGCGCCAGCAGCCAAGATCTAAATAGACTAGCCAGATCCTACGAGCAGTACTTC.

This clone occurred once. The chain employs TRBV4-3 and TRBJ2-3; D is uncertain. The CDR3 runs to 12 residues. The V and J ends lost 4 bases and 4 bases respectively, with 6 bases between them. Germline CDR1 is LGHNA and CDR2 is YSLEER. The CDR3 nucleotides read TGCGCCAGCAGCCTAACGGCAGATACGCAGTATTTT. It is translated as CASSLTADTQYF.

The rearrangement links TRBV28 to TRBJ2-1; 14 bases align to TRBD2. V lost 3 bases and J lost 7; bases outside the gene matches: 5. In germline, CDR1 is MDHEN, CDR2 SYDVKM. The CDR3 runs 16 residues. The CDR3 reads CASSFLTSGRANEQFF. In DNA form, the CDR3 reads TGTGCCAGCAGTTTCCTGACTAGCGGGAGGGCGAATGAGCAGTTCTTC. The whole variable domain, filled in from reference TRBV28 and TRBJ2-1, reads DVKVTQSSRYLVKRTGEKVFLECVQDMDHENMFWYRQDPGLGLRLIYFSYDVKMKEKGDIPEGYSVSREKKERFSLILESASTNQTSMYLCASSFLTSGRANEQFFGPGTRLTVL.

This chain joins TRBV2 and TRBJ1-4, with 7 bases lining up with TRBD1. Germline V CDR1 and CDR2: SNHLY, FYNNEI. The ends lost 4 bases at V and 5 bases at J; junction bases unmatched: 4. The CDR3 contains 14 residues. The CDR3 coding sequence is TGTGCCAGCAGTGGACAGGGTTGGAATGAAAAACTGTTTTTT. It translates to CASSGQGWNEKLFF.

As concerns this clone: The identical CDR3 is also encoded by other nucleotide sequences in the sample. The chain recombines TRBV29-1 with TRBJ2-2, with 11 positions matching TRBD1. CDR1 and CDR2 from the germline V gene are SQVTM and ANQGSEA. The length of the CDR3 is 13 residues. The ends lost 5 bases at V and 6 bases at J; junction bases unmatched: 2. The CDR3 sequence: CSVRTGGPGELFF. CDR3 in DNA: TGCAGCGTTAGGACAGGGGGCCCCGGGGAGCTGTTTTTT.

This clone is a singleton in its sample. This chain connects TRBV10-3 to TRBJ1-2, with D unresolved. V lost 2 bases and J 4 bases, leaving 8 bases between the germline ends. The CDR3 sequence is 13 residues long. The germline V gene encodes CDR1 ENHRY and CDR2 SYGVKD. The CDR3 loop is CAISEKGSYGYTF. CDR3 coding DNA: TGTGCCATCAGTGAGAAAGGATCCTATGGCTACACCTTC.

The rearrangement links TRBV6-1 to TRBJ1-5; 7 bases align to TRBD1. Germline V gene data show CDR1 as MNHNS and CDR2 as SASEGT. The CDR3 is 15 amino acids. Unmatched junction bases numbered 10, after V lost 6 bases and J lost 5 bases. CDR3 protein: CASRSPGDSYQPQHF. The DNA for the CDR3 is TGTGCCAGCAGGTCCCCTGGGGACAGCTATCAGCCCCAGCATTTT.

To note about this clone: Other DNA sequences from this sample encode an identical CDR3 as well. This rearrangement joins TRBV9 to TRBJ2-1, with D possibly being TRBD2 (5 bases). CDR1 and CDR2 (germline): SGDLS, YYNGEE. Trimming pared 4 bases from V and 0 bases from J, leaving 11 bases between. The CDR3 extends over 15 amino acids. The CDR3 reads CASSPREGSYNEQFF. CDR3 DNA sequence: TGTGCCAGCAGCCCAAGAGAGGGCTCCTACAATGAGCAGTTCTTC.

The CDR3: CASRLTGRYEQYF. The CDR3 DNA reads TGTGCCAGCAGACTTACAGGACGCTACGAGCAGTACTTC. The V call is TRBV28, the J call TRBJ2-7; a possible D gene is TRBD1 (5 bases). The CDR3 is made up of 13 amino acids. V dropped 6 bases and J dropped 3 bases, with 12 bases sitting between them. Germline CDR1 MDHEN, CDR2 SYDVKM.

The chain is built from TRBV7-9 and TRBJ2-1; a possible D gene is TRBD2 (6 bases). V lost 4 bases, J lost 9 bases, and 10 bases lay in between. Germline CDR1 and CDR2: SEHNR and FQNEAQ (reference sequence). The length of the CDR3 is 12 residues. CDR3 loop: CASSSGTREQFF. The CDR3 coding sequence is TGTGCCAGCAGCTCGGGGACTCGTGAGCAGTTCTTC.

The gene calls are TRBV11-1 and TRBJ2-7; 11 bases align to TRBD2. There are 15 residues in the CDR3. CDR1 SGHAT and CDR2 FQDESV come from the germline V gene (reference sequence). The ends lost 5 bases at V and 6 bases at J; junction bases unmatched: 9. CDR3 protein: CASSSPRLAGGEQYF. For the CDR3, the DNA is TGTGCCAGCAGCAGCCCGAGGCTAGCGGGAGGCGAGCAGTACTTC.

The CDR3 nucleotides read TGTGCCAGCTCACCGCAGCAAGACAACTATGGCTACACCTTC. Translating it yields CASSPQQDNYGYTF. V is TRBV18 and J is TRBJ1-2; no firm D call. The CDR3 is made up of 14 amino acids. V was cut by 3 bases and J by 2 bases, with 10 bases left in between. Germline assignment: CDR1 KGHSH and CDR2 LQKENI.

This chain uses TRBV10-2 with TRBJ2-7; 8 nucleotides agree with TRBD1. The CDR3 length is 16 residues. V shed 4 bases and J 0 bases; nucleotides not matched to a gene: 8. Germline loops: CDR1 WSHSY, CDR2 SAAADI. In nucleotides, the CDR3 is TGCGCCAGCAGTGGGCGGGGACAGGCCCTCTCCTACGAGCAGTACTTC. Protein: CASSGRGQALSYEQYF.